The 8 T cell receptor beta chains below all came from one sample that was sequenced in a study of blood T cell repertoires in COVID-19. Sequencing was performed with immunoSEQ multiplex PCR; in TCRdb, only in-frame clones are kept and a portion is missing. The table shows some 150,000 clones, with around 83% occurring only once. The sequenced material came from peripheral blood. These receptors all stem from a middle-aged man with acute or convalescent COVID-19.

The rearrangement joins TRBV2 to TRBJ2-7; 10 bases map to TRBD1. The J segment lost 6 bases and the V segment lost 5 bases, leaving 7 bases of the junction unmatched. Germline V gene data show CDR1 as SNHLY and CDR2 as FYNNEI. The CDR3 consists of 14 residues. This chain's CDR3 is CASSTGTGAAEQYF. In DNA form, the CDR3 reads TGTGCCAGCAGTACCGGGACAGGGGCGGCCGAGCAGTACTTC. Filled out from reference TRBV2 and TRBJ2-7, the complete variable domain reads EPEVTQTPSHQVTQMGQEVILRCVPISNHLYFYWYRQILGQKVEFLVSFYNNEISEKSEIFDDQFSVERPDGSNFTLKIRSTKLEDSAMYFCASSTGTGAAEQYFGPGTRLTVT.

This rearrangement joins TRBV7-9 to TRBJ2-7; 11 bases fit TRBD1. Germline CDR1 reads SEHNR; CDR2 reads FQNEAQ (reference sequence). CDR3 size: 14 residues. V was pared by 5 bases and J by 3 bases, with 3 bases of the junction left unmatched. The CDR3 nucleotides are TGTGCCAGCAGCCCCGGGACAGGGGGCTACGAGCAGTACTTC. As protein: CASSPGTGGYEQYF.

The chain carries TRBV23-1 and TRBJ1-5, with D possibly matching TRBD1 (6 bases). TRBV23-1 is designated an ORF whose function remains uncertain. CDR3 length: 17 residues. V was shortened by 6 bases and J by 0 bases, with 18 bases between the two germline ends. This chain's CDR3 is CASRKGQPQSSNQPQHF. The CDR3 DNA reads as TGCGCCAGCAGAAAAGGACAGCCCCAAAGTAGCAATCAGCCCCAGCATTTT.

This chain connects TRBV11-3 to TRBJ2-3; maybe TRBD2 (6 bases). Germline loops: CDR1 SGHNT, CDR2 YENEEA. CDR3 length equals 14 residues. V lost 5 bases to trimming and J lost 4 bases, with 13 bases between them. CDR3 sequence (DNA): TGTGCCAGCAGCAGATACGGGAGCCCAGATACGCAGTATTTT. Translating gives CASSRYGSPDTQYF.

This clone was observed a handful of times. The chain recombines TRBV5-4 with TRBJ2-6; D is unresolved. This CDR3 contains 15 residues. Germline CDR1 reads SGHNT; CDR2 reads YYREEE (reference sequence). Trimming took off 3 bases at V and 0 bases at J, with 7 bases between the two ends. The CDR3 DNA reads TGTGCCAGCAGCTCCGTTTCCTCTGGGGCCAACGTCCTGACTTTC. Translation: CASSSVSSGANVLTF.

This clone was observed a handful of times. This rearrangement joins TRBV7-9 to TRBJ2-3; D is undetermined. The CDR3 has 13 amino acids. CDR1 is SEHNR, CDR2 FQNEAQ, per germline (reference sequence). The V gene lost 5 bases and the J gene lost 6 bases, with 12 bases spanning the gap. The CDR3 here is CASSPRGPDTQYF. As DNA, the CDR3 is TGTGCCAGCAGCCCCCGAGGTCCGGATACGCAGTATTTT.

This clone was found once. The chain has TRBV7-2 and TRBJ2-5; 9 nucleotides match TRBD2. This CDR3 region has 16 residues. Looked up from germline, CDR1 is SGHTA and CDR2 is FQGNSA. The V segment lost 5 bases and the J segment 5 bases; nucleotides outside the gene matches: 12. In DNA form, the CDR3 reads TGTGCCAGCAGCATTTCCCTAGCGGGGTACGGCGAGACCCAGTACTTC. Amino acid sequence: CASSISLAGYGETQYF.

The chain carries TRBV5-6 and TRBJ2-1; 8 bases map to TRBD2. J gave up 2 bases and V 2 bases, and 3 bases lay outside the gene matches. CDR3 length: 15 amino acids. The V gene's germline CDR1 is SGHDT and CDR2 YYEEEE. CDR3 in amino acids: CASSFRTSTYNEQFF. For the CDR3, the DNA is TGTGCCAGCAGCTTTAGGACTAGCACCTACAATGAGCAGTTCTTC.